The present TCR beta chain was sequenced within a study of beta chain features in type 1 diabetes. Turning to the study itself: No patient-donor differences in age, gender, total cells or subset yield.

Expressed TCRB transcripts got sequenced, as all isolated RNA was reverse transcribed. The data were produced by immunoSEQ multiplex PCR, yet TCRdb's version contains in-frame clones alone and is incomplete. The data contain hundreds of thousands of clones, 15% to 18% of them singletons. General study points: Patients' naive, central memory and regulatory TCRB repertoires appeared more alike than those of healthy donors.

Note on this clone: The antigen remains unidentified.

Trimming took 3 bases from V and 7 from J, leaving 9 bases between them. Germline V lookup: CDR1 LNHNV, CDR2 YYDKDF (reference sequence). The CDR3 totals 12 residues. This TCR derives from a man younger than 35 in good health. The V and J genes are TRBV15 and TRBJ1-2; no firm D call. Sequenced material: naive CD4+ T cells from blood. CDR3 residues: CATSSRVVGYTF. CDR3 DNA sequence: TGTGCCACCAGCAGCCGGGTTGTTGGCTACACCTTC.